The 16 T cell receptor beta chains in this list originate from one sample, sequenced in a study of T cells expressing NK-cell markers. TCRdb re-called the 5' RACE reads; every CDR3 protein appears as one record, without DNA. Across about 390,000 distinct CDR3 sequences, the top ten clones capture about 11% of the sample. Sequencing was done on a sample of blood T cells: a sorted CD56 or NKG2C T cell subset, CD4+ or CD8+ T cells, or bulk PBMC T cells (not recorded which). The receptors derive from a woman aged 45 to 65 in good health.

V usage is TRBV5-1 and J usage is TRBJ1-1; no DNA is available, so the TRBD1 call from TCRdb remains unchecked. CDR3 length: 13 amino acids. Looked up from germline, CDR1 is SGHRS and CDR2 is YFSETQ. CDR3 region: CASRRTVNTEAFF.

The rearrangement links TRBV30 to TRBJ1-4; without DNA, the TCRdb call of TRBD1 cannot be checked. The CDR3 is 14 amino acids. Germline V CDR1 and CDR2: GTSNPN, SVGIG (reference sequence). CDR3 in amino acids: CAWSRQGTNEKLFF.

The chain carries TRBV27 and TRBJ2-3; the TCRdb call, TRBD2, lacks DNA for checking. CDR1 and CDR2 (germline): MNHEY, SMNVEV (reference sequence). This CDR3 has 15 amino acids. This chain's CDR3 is CASSTRDGNTDTQYF.

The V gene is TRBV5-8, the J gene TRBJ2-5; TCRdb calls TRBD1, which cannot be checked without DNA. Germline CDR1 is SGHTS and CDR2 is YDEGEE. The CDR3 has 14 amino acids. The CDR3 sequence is CASSFGQGQETQYF.

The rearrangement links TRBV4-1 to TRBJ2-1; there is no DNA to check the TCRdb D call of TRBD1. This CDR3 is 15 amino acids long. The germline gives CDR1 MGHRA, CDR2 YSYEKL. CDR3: CASSQGHGGLDEQFF.

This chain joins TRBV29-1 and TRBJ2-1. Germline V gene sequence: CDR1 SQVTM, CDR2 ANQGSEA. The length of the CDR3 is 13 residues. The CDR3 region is CSVQYVWDNEQFF.

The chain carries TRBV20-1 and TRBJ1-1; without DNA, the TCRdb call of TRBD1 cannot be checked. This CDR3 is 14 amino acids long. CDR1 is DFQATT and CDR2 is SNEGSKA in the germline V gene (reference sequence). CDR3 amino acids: CSARVTGGSGEAFF.

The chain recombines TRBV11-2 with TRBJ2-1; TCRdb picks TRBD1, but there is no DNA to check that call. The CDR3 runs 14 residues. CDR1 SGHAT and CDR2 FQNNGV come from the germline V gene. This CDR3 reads CATGGGGMSNEQFF.

The CDR3 region is CASSFRDRLAKNIQYF. J is TRBJ2-4 and V is TRBV7-2; TCRdb gives TRBD1 as the D gene, but with no DNA this cannot be confirmed. The CDR3 loop spans 16 amino acids. Germline-derived CDR1 and CDR2 are SGHTA and FQGNSA.

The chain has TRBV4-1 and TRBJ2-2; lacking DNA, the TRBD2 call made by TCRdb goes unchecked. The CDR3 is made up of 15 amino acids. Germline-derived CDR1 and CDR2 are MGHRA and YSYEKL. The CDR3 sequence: CASRRTSANTGELFF.

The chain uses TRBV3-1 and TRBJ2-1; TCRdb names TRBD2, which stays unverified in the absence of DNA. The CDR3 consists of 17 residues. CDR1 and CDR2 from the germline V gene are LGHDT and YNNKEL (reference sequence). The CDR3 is CASSQEGFGRALNEQFF.

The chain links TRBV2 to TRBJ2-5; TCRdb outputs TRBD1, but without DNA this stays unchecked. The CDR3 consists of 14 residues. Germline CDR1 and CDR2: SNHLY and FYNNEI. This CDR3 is CASSERGAAETQYF.

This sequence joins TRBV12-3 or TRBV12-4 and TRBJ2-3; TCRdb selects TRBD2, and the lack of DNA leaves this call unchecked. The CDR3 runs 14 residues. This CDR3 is CASLYGRATDTQYF.

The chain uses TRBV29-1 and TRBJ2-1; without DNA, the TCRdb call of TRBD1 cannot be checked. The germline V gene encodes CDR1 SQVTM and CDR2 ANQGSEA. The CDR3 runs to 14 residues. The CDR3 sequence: CSVEGRGQHNEQFF.

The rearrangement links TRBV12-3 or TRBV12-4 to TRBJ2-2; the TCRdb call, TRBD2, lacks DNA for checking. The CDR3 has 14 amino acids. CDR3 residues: CASSGEGMAGELFF.

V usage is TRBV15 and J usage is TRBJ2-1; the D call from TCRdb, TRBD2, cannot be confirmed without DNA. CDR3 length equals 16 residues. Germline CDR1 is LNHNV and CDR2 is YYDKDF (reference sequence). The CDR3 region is CATSRDTSGYYNEQFF.